This T cell receptor beta chain was sequenced in a study of blood T cell repertoires in COVID-19. Study in general: Samples came from the United States, Italy and Spain, spanning acute and convalescent COVID-19. The cDNA or gDNA used as material had been derived from T cells, B-cell-depleted T cells, or PBMCs.

Per the authors' pipeline: Using reference gene primer amplification, nucleated cell counts were estimated. This table comes from immunoSEQ multiplex PCR, and its TCRdb copy is limited to in-frame clones, with some not included. That table gives V, J and clone size, and the DNA gave D and trimming. The sample has approximately 390,000 clones, approximately 87% seen once; the top ten hold roughly 10%. Participants' own reports of clinical history determined their cohort assignment. The germline V and J ends were trimmed by 6 bases and 0 bases, with 12 bases remaining between them. Germline CDR1 is MNHEY and CDR2 is SVGAGI. The CDR3 totals 15 residues.

The clonotype originates from a woman between 50 and 59 years old who had recovered from COVID-19. Sample: PBMCs or T cells enriched from blood (not recorded which). The V and J genes are TRBV6-5 and TRBJ1-3; D perhaps matches TRBD1 (6 bases). The CDR3 region is CASRSKGDSGNTIYF. The DNA of the CDR3 is TGTGCCAGCAGGTCTAAGGGGGACTCTGGAAACACCATATATTTT.